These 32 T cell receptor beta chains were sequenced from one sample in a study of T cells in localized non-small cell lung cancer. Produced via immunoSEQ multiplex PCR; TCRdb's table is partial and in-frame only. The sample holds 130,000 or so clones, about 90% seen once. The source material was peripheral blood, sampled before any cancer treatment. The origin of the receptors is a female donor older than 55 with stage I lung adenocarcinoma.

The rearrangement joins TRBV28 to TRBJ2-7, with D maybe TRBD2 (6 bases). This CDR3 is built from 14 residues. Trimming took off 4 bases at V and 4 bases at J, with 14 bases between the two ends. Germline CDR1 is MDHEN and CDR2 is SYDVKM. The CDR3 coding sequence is TGTGCCAGCAGTTGGACTGGGGGGAGATACGAGCAGTACTTC. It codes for CASSWTGGRYEQYF.

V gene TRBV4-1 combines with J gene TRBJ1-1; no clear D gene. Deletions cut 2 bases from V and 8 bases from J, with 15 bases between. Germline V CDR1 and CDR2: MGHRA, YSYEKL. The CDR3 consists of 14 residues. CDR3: CASSQLLTPQEAFF. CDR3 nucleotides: TGCGCCAGCAGCCAACTTCTGACACCTCAAGAAGCTTTCTTT.

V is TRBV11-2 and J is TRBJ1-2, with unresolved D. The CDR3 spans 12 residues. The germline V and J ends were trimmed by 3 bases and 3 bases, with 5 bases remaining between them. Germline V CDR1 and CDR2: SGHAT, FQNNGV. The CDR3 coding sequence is TGTGCCAGCAGCTTGGACCACTATGGCTACACCTTC. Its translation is CASSLDHYGYTF.

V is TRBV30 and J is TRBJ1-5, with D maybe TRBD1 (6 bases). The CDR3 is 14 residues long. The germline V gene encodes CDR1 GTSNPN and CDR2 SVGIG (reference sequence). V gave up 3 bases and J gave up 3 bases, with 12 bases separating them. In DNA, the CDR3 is TGTGCCTGGAGCCAGGGACACTCCAATCAGCCCCAGCATTTT. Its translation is CAWSQGHSNQPQHF.

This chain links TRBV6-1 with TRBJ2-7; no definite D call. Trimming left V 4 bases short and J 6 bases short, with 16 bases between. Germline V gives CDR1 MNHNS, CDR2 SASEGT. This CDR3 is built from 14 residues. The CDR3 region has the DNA TGTGCCAGCAGTGCCCCCGTGGGCTTTTTCGAGCAGTACTTC. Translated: CASSAPVGFFEQYF.

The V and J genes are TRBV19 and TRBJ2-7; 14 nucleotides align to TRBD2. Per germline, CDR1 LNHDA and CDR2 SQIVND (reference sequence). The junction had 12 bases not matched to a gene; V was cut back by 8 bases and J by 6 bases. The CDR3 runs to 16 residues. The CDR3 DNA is TGTGCCAGTGGTGTGGGACTAGCGGGAGCCGCGACCGAGCAGTACTTC. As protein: CASGVGLAGAATEQYF.

The CDR3 loop is CASKRQFRYEQYF. The CDR3 DNA sequence: TGTGCCAGCAAGAGACAGTTCCGCTACGAGCAGTACTTC. The J gene is TRBJ2-7, the V gene TRBV2; a weak D match, TRBD1 (5 bases). The CDR3 length is 13 residues. Germline CDR1 is SNHLY and CDR2 is FYNNEI. V lost 7 bases and J lost 3, with 13 bases in between. Looking up the rest from reference TRBV2 and TRBJ2-7 gives the full variable domain: EPEVTQTPSHQVTQMGQEVILRCVPISNHLYFYWYRQILGQKVEFLVSFYNNEISEKSEIFDDQFSVERPDGSNFTLKIRSTKLEDSAMYFCASKRQFRYEQYFGPGTRLTVT.

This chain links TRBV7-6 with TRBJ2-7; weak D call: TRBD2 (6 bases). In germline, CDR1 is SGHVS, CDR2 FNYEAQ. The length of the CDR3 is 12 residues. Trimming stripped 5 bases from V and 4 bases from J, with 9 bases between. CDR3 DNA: TGTGCCAGCAGCCCTGGGGGGTACGAGCAGTACTTC. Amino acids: CASSPGGYEQYF.

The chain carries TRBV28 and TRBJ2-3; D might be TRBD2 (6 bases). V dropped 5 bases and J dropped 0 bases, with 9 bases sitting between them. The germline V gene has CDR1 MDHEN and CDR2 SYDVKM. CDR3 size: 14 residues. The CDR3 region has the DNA TGTGCCAGCAGTCGGAGCGGGAGCACAGATACGCAGTATTTT. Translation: CASSRSGSTDTQYF.

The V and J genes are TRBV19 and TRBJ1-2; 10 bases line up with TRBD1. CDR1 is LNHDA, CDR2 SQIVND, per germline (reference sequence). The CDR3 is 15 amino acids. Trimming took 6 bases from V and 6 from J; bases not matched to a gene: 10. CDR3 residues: CASSTTGGFSHGYTF. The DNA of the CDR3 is TGTGCCAGTAGCACGACAGGGGGCTTTTCGCATGGCTACACCTTC.

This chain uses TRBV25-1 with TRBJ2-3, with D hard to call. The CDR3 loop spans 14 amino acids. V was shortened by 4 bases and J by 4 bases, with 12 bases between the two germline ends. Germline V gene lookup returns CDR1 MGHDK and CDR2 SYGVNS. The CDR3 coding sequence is TGTGCCAGCAGTGGCGTCACCCTCTCAGATACGCAGTATTTT. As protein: CASSGVTLSDTQYF.

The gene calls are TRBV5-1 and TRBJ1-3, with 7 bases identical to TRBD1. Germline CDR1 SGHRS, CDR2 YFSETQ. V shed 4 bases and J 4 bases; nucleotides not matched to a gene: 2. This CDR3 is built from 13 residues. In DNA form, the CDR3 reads TGCGCCAGCAGCGCGGGACAGGGAAACACCATATATTTT. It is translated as CASSAGQGNTIYF. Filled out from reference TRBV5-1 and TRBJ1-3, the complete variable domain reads KAGVTQTPRYLIKTRGQQVTLSCSPISGHRSVSWYQQTPGQGLQFLFEYFSETQRNKGNFPGRFSGRQFSNSRSEMNVSTLELGDSALYLCASSAGQGNTIYFGEGSWLTVV.

CDR3: CASVPQGNLYEQYF. Written as DNA, the CDR3 is TGTGCCAGCGTGCCTCAGGGAAATCTCTACGAGCAGTACTTC. The chain carries TRBV2 and TRBJ2-7; TRBD1 might be the D (5 bases). This CDR3 region has 14 residues. Per the germline V gene, CDR1 is SNHLY and CDR2 is FYNNEI. The V gene lost 8 bases and the J gene lost 3 bases, with 17 bases spanning the gap.

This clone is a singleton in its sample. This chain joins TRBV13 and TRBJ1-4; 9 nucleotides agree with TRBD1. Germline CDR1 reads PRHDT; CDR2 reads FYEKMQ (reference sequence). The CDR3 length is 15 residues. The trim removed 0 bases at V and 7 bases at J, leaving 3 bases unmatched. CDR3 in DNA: TGTGCCAGCAGCTTAGGGGGGACAGGGAGTGAAAAACTGTTTTTT. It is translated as CASSLGGTGSEKLFF.

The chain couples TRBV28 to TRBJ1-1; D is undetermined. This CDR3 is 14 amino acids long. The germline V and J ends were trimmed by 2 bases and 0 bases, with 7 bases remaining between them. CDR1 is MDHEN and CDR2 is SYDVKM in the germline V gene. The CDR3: CASSLGGMNTEAFF. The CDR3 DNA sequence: TGTGCCAGCAGTTTAGGTGGGATGAACACTGAAGCTTTCTTT.

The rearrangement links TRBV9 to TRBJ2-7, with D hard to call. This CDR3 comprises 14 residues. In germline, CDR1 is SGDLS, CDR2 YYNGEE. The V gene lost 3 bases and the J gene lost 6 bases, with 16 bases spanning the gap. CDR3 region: CASSASGLNSEQYF. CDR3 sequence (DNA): TGTGCCAGCAGCGCCTCGGGCCTCAACTCCGAGCAGTACTTC. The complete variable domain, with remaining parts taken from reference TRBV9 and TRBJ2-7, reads DSGVTQTPKHLITATGQRVTLRCSPRSGDLSVYWYQQSLDQGLQFLIQYYNGEERAKGNILERFSAQQFPDLHSELNLSSLELGDSALYFCASSASGLNSEQYFGPGTRLTVT.

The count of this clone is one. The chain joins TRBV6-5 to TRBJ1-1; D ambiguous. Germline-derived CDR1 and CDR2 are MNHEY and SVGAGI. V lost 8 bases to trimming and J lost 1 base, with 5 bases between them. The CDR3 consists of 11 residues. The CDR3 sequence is CASEKNTEAFF. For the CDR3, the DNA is TGTGCCAGCGAGAAGAACACTGAAGCTTTCTTT.

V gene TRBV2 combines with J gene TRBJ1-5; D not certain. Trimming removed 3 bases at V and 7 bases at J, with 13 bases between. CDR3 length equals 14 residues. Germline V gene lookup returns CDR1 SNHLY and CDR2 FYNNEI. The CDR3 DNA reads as TGTGCCAGCAGTGACCCCGACGGTTCCCAGCCCCAGCATTTT. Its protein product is CASSDPDGSQPQHF.

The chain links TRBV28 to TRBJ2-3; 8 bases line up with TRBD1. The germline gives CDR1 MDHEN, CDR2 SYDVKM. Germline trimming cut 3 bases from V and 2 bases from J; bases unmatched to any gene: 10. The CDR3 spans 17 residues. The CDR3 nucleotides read TGTGCCAGCAGTTTTTCGGGTGGACAGGGTTCCACAGATACGCAGTATTTT. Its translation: CASSFSGGQGSTDTQYF.

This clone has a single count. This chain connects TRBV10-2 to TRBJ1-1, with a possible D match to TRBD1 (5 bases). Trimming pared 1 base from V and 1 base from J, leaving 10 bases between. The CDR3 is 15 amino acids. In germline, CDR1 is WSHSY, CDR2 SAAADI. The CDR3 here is CASSELGVGNTEAFF. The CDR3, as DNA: TGCGCCAGCAGTGAGTTAGGGGTCGGGAACACTGAAGCTTTCTTT.

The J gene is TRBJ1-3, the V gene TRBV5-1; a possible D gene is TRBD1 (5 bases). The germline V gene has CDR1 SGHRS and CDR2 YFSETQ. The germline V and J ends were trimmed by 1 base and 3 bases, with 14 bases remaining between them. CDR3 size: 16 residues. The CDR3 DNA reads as TGCGCCAGCAGCTTGACCGGGGAGGGACGTGGAAACACCATATATTTT. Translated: CASSLTGEGRGNTIYF. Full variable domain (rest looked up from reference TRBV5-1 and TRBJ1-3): KAGVTQTPRYLIKTRGQQVTLSCSPISGHRSVSWYQQTPGQGLQFLFEYFSETQRNKGNFPGRFSGRQFSNSRSEMNVSTLELGDSALYLCASSLTGEGRGNTIYFGEGSWLTVV.

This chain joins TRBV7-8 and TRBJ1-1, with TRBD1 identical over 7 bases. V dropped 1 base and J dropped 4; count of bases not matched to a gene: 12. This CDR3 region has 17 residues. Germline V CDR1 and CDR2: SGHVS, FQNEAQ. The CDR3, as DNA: TGTGCCAGCAGCTTAGAGGGAACAGGGGAGGGACGCACTGAAGCTTTCTTT. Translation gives CASSLEGTGEGRTEAFF.

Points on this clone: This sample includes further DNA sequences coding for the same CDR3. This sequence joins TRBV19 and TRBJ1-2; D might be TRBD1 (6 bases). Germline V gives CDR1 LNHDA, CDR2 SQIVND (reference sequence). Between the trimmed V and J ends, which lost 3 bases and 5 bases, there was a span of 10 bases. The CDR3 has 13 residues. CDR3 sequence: CASSIGRGYGYTF. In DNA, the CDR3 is TGTGCCAGTAGTATCGGTAGGGGGTATGGCTACACCTTC.

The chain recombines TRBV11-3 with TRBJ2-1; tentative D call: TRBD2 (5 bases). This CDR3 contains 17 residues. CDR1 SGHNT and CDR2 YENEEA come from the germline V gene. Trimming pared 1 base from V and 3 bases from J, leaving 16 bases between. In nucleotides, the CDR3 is TGTGCCAGCAGCTTAGGGTGGTCGGAGGTGGGCTACAATGAGCAGTTCTTC. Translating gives CASSLGWSEVGYNEQFF.

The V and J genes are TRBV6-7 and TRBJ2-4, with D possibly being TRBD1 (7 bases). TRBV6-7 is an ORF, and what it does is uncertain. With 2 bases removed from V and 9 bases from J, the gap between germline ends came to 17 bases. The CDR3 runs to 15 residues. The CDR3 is CASSYRGGGEGIQYF. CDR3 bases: TGTGCCAGCAGTTACCGTGGAGGGGGCGAAGGCATTCAGTACTTC.

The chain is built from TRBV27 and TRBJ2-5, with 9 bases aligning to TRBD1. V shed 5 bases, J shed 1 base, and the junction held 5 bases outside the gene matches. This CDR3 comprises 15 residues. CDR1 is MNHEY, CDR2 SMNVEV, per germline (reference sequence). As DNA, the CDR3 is TGTGCCAGCAGTCGGGACAGGGTTCCCCAAGAGACCCAGTACTTC. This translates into CASSRDRVPQETQYF.

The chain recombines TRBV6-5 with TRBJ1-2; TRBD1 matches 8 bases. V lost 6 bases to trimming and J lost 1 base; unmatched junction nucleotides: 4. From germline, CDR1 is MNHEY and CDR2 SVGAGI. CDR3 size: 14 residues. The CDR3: CASRETGDNYGYTF. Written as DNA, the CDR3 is TGTGCCAGCAGGGAGACAGGGGATAACTATGGCTACACCTTC.

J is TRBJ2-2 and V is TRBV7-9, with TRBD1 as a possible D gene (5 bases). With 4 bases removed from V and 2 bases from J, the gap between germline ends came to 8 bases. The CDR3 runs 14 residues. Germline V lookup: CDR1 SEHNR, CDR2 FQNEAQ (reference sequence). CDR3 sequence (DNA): TGTGCCAGCAGCTCTCAGGGAAACACCGGGGAGCTGTTTTTT. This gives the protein CASSSQGNTGELFF.

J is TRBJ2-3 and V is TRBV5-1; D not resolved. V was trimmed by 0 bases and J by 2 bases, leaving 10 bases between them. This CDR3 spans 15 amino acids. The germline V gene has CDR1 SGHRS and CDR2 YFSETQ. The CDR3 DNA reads TGCGCCAGCAGCTTGGCCGGCGAGACCACAGATACGCAGTATTTT. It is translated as CASSLAGETTDTQYF.

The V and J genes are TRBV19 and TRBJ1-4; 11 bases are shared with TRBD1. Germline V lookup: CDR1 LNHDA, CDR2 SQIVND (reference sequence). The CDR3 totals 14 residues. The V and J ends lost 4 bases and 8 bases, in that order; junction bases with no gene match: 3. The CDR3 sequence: CASSTGQGGEKLFF. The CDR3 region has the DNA TGTGCCAGTAGTACGGGACAGGGGGGCGAAAAACTGTTTTTT.

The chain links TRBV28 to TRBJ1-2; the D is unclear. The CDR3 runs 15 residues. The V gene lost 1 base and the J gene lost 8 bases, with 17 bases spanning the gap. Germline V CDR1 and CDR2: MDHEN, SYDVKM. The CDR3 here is CASSLSGRVLSGYTF. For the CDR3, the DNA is TGTGCCAGCAGTTTATCCGGGAGGGTTTTGTCCGGCTACACCTTC.

The CDR3 region is CASSGSPQETQYF. In nucleotides, the CDR3 is TGTGCCAGTAGTGGCAGTCCCCAAGAGACCCAGTACTTC. V usage is TRBV19 and J usage is TRBJ2-5, with D unclear. The CDR3 has 13 amino acids. Trimming removed 5 bases at V and 1 base at J, with 8 bases between. Looked up from germline, CDR1 is LNHDA and CDR2 is SQIVND (reference sequence).